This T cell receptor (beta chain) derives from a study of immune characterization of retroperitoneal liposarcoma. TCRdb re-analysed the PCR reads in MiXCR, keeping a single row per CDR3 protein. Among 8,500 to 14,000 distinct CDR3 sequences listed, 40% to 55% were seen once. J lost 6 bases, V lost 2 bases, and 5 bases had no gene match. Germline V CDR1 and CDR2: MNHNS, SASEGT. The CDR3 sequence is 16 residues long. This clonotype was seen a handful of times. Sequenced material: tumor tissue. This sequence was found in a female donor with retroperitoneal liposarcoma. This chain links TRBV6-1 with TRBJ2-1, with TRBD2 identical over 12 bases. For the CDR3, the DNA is TGTGCCAGCAGTGAAACGTGGACTAGCGGGACCAATGAGCAGTTCTTC. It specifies CASSETWTSGTNEQFF.